This is a list of T cell receptor beta chains from one sample in a study of beta chain features in type 1 diabetes. Profiling relied on immunoSEQ multiplex PCR, and the TCRdb table lists in-frame clones only, not all of them. The sample includes about 150,000 clones, 40% to 60% of them seen just once. Sequenced input: Tregs from blood. These receptors all stem from a young man in good health. CDR3s include the opening cysteine and the closing phenylalanine or tryptophan. D genes are given only for firm matches. Clone size is not always given. Where it is, it says once, few, many or a class for expanded clones.

V gene: TRBV7-2
D gene: TRBD1
J gene: TRBJ2-7
clone size: -
CDR3 protein: CASSLDRVASYEQYF
CDR3 DNA: TGTGCCAGCAGCCTGGACAGGGTCGCCTCCTACGAGCAGTACTTC

V gene: TRBV25-1
D gene: -
J gene: TRBJ2-2
clone size: -
CDR3 protein: CASGGQGGNTGELFF
CDR3 DNA: TGTGCCAGCGGGGGCCAGGGTGGTAACACCGGGGAGCTGTTTTTT

V gene: TRBV7-2
D gene: -
J gene: TRBJ1-6
clone size: few
CDR3 protein: CASSLARGTLPPLHF
CDR3 DNA: TGTGCCAGCAGCTTAGCGCGGGGCACGTTGCCACCCCTCCACTTT

V gene: TRBV7-2
D gene: -
J gene: TRBJ1-1
clone size: -
CDR3 protein: CASSLVVWGAEAFF
CDR3 DNA: TGTGCCAGCAGCTTAGTTGTCTGGGGAGCTGAAGCTTTCTTT

V gene: TRBV7-8
D gene: TRBD1
J gene: TRBJ1-2
clone size: -
CDR3 protein: CASSSSGRGPYGYTF
CDR3 DNA: TGTGCCAGCAGCTCATCGGGCAGGGGGCCTTATGGCTACACCTTC

V gene: TRBV19
D gene: -
J gene: TRBJ1-4
clone size: -
CDR3 protein: CASTRRGFLNEKLFF
CDR3 DNA: TGTGCCAGTACCAGAAGGGGTTTCCTTAATGAAAAACTGTTTTTT

V gene: TRBV7-9
D gene: -
J gene: TRBJ1-2
clone size: -
CDR3 protein: CASSLVLNYGYTF
CDR3 DNA: TGTGCCAGCAGCTTAGTCCTTAACTATGGCTACACCTTC

V gene: TRBV10-3
D gene: -
J gene: TRBJ1-2
clone size: few
CDR3 protein: CAISGSFYGYTF
CDR3 DNA: TGTGCCATCAGTGGAAGCTTCTATGGCTACACCTTC

V gene: TRBV28
D gene: TRBD2
J gene: TRBJ2-5
clone size: -
CDR3 protein: CASSFRGLARETQYF
CDR3 DNA: TGTGCCAGCAGTTTTAGGGGACTAGCCAGAGAGACCCAGTACTTC

V gene: TRBV18
D gene: -
J gene: TRBJ1-1
clone size: -
CDR3 protein: CASSGGQNTEAFF
CDR3 DNA: TGTGCCAGCTCCGGCGGACAGAACACTGAAGCTTTCTTT

V gene: TRBV2
D gene: TRBD1
J gene: TRBJ1-5
clone size: -
CDR3 protein: CASSTDRARNQPQHF
CDR3 DNA: TGTGCCAGCAGTACGGACAGGGCACGGAATCAGCCCCAGCATTTT

V gene: TRBV5-1
D gene: TRBD2
J gene: TRBJ2-5
clone size: -
CDR3 protein: CASSLAGLAARAFETQYF
CDR3 DNA: TGCGCCAGCAGCTTGGCTGGACTAGCGGCGCGAGCATTCGAGACCCAGTACTTC

V gene: TRBV7-3
D gene: TRBD1
J gene: TRBJ2-7
clone size: -
CDR3 protein: CASSLETGSSYEQYF
CDR3 DNA: TGTGCCAGCAGCCTAGAGACAGGGAGCTCCTACGAGCAGTACTTC

V gene: TRBV29-1
D gene: TRBD1
J gene: TRBJ1-2
clone size: -
CDR3 protein: CSVGDRGYYGYTF
CDR3 DNA: TGCAGCGTCGGCGACAGGGGGTACTATGGCTACACCTTC

V gene: TRBV7-6
D gene: TRBD1
J gene: TRBJ1-6
clone size: -
CDR3 protein: CASSLGQGGSPLHF
CDR3 DNA: TGTGCCAGCAGCTTAGGACAGGGTGGGTCACCCCTCCACTTT

V gene: TRBV6-6
D gene: -
J gene: TRBJ1-3
clone size: -
CDR3 protein: CASNEDRSFSGNTIYF
CDR3 DNA: TGTGCCAGCAACGAAGACAGGTCTTTCTCTGGAAACACCATATATTTT

V gene: TRBV6-1
D gene: -
J gene: TRBJ2-1
clone size: few
CDR3 protein: CASSGESSSYNEQFF
CDR3 DNA: TGTGCCAGCAGTGGGGAGTCTAGCTCCTACAATGAGCAGTTCTTC

V gene: TRBV29-1
D gene: -
J gene: TRBJ2-1
clone size: few
CDR3 protein: CSVFKLTSEQFF
CDR3 DNA: TGCAGCGTCTTTAAACTCACTTCAGAGCAGTTCTTC

V gene: TRBV4-2
D gene: TRBD2
J gene: TRBJ2-3
clone size: -
CDR3 protein: CASSQDWAAGGLVSTDTQYF
CDR3 DNA: TGTGCCAGCAGCCAAGACTGGGCAGCGGGGGGGCTGGTTTCGACAGATACGCAGTATTTT

V gene: TRBV9
D gene: -
J gene: TRBJ2-4
clone size: -
CDR3 protein: CASSVGQEENIQYF
CDR3 DNA: TGTGCCAGCAGCGTAGGACAGGAGGAAAACATTCAGTACTTC

V gene: TRBV6-1
D gene: -
J gene: TRBJ1-5
clone size: -
CDR3 protein: CASSLRAVWPQHF
CDR3 DNA: TGTGCCAGCAGTCTCAGGGCCGTGTGGCCCCAGCATTTT

V gene: TRBV20-1
D gene: TRBD2
J gene: TRBJ2-1
clone size: few
CDR3 protein: CSAPTSGSRFF
CDR3 DNA: TGCAGTGCTCCCACTAGCGGGAGTCGGTTCTTC

V gene: TRBV7-9
D gene: TRBD2
J gene: TRBJ2-7
clone size: -
CDR3 protein: CASSPGGGAYEQYF
CDR3 DNA: TGTGCCAGCAGCCCGGGGGGGGGTGCCTACGAGCAGTACTTC

V gene: TRBV27
D gene: -
J gene: TRBJ2-7
clone size: few
CDR3 protein: CASSLKGSSYEQYF
CDR3 DNA: TGTGCCAGCAGTTTGAAGGGGTCCTCCTACGAGCAGTACTTC

V gene: TRBV7-9
D gene: TRBD1
J gene: TRBJ1-1
clone size: -
CDR3 protein: CASSTTRTTGVGTEAFF
CDR3 DNA: TGTGCCAGCAGCACGACTCGGACGACAGGGGTTGGGACTGAAGCTTTCTTT

V gene: TRBV28
D gene: TRBD1
J gene: TRBJ1-4
clone size: -
CDR3 protein: CASSRTGSTNEKLFF
CDR3 DNA: TGTGCCAGCAGTCGGACAGGTTCAACTAATGAAAAACTGTTTTTT

V gene: TRBV21-1
D gene: -
J gene: TRBJ2-7
clone size: -
CDR3 protein: CASGSPDRPDPYEQYF
CDR3 DNA: TGTGCCAGCGGCTCCCCCGACAGGCCCGACCCCTACGAGCAGTACTTC

V gene: TRBV19
D gene: -
J gene: TRBJ2-1
clone size: -
CDR3 protein: CASSSRVTFNEQFF
CDR3 DNA: TGTGCCAGTAGTAGCAGGGTTACGTTTAACGAGCAGTTCTTC

V gene: TRBV5-1
D gene: TRBD2
J gene: TRBJ2-1
clone size: -
CDR3 protein: CASRTGRGASAYNEQFF
CDR3 DNA: TGCGCCAGCAGAACTGGGAGGGGCGCCTCCGCCTACAATGAGCAGTTCTTC

V gene: TRBV5-1
D gene: -
J gene: TRBJ1-1
clone size: -
CDR3 protein: CASNQDGPEAFF
CDR3 DNA: TGCGCCAGCAATCAGGATGGCCCTGAAGCTTTCTTT

V gene: TRBV30
D gene: -
J gene: TRBJ1-5
clone size: -
CDR3 protein: CAWSVWPNQPQHF
CDR3 DNA: TGTGCCTGGAGTGTTTGGCCTAATCAGCCCCAGCATTTT

V gene: TRBV4-1
D gene: -
J gene: TRBJ2-3
clone size: few
CDR3 protein: CASSQDRSASTDTQYF
CDR3 DNA: TGCGCCAGCAGCCAAGATCGGTCAGCGAGCACAGATACGCAGTATTTT

V gene: TRBV4-2
D gene: -
J gene: TRBJ2-7
clone size: few
CDR3 protein: CASSPSSSDSGFYEQYF
CDR3 DNA: TGTGCCAGCAGCCCTTCGTCGTCGGACAGCGGTTTCTACGAGCAGTACTTC

V gene: TRBV7-3
D gene: -
J gene: TRBJ2-1
clone size: -
CDR3 protein: CASSLTPASSYNEQFF
CDR3 DNA: TGTGCCAGCAGCTTAACCCCAGCGAGCTCCTACAATGAGCAGTTCTTC

V gene: TRBV25-1
D gene: TRBD1
J gene: TRBJ2-4
clone size: once
CDR3 protein: CASSEDRTGWRNIQYF
CDR3 DNA: TGTGCCAGCAGTGAGGATAGGACAGGGTGGAGGAACATTCAGTACTTC

V gene: TRBV4-3
D gene: TRBD2
J gene: TRBJ2-1
clone size: -
CDR3 protein: CASSLLAGPYNEQFF
CDR3 DNA: TGCGCCAGCAGCCTACTAGCGGGACCATACAATGAGCAGTTCTTC

V gene: TRBV5-1
D gene: -
J gene: TRBJ1-2
clone size: -
CDR3 protein: CASSLAAPRYEAYTF
CDR3 DNA: TGCGCCAGCAGCTTGGCCGCCCCCCGATATGAGGCCTACACCTTC

V gene: TRBV27
D gene: -
J gene: TRBJ2-3
clone size: -
CDR3 protein: CASRPNTDTQYF
CDR3 DNA: TGTGCCAGCAGGCCTAACACAGATACGCAGTATTTT

V gene: TRBV19
D gene: TRBD2
J gene: TRBJ2-1
clone size: -
CDR3 protein: CASSIIGGIKNEQFF
CDR3 DNA: TGTGCCAGTAGTATCATCGGGGGGATTAAGAATGAGCAGTTCTTC

V gene: TRBV7-2
D gene: -
J gene: TRBJ2-7
clone size: -
CDR3 protein: CASSLSGRDSYEQYF
CDR3 DNA: TGTGCCAGCAGCTTATCGGGGCGGGACTCCTACGAGCAGTACTTC

V gene: TRBV5-1
D gene: -
J gene: TRBJ1-2
clone size: -
CDR3 protein: CASTASGRYGYTF
CDR3 DNA: TGCGCCAGCACGGCGTCAGGGAGGTATGGCTACACCTTC

V gene: TRBV7-8
D gene: TRBD2
J gene: TRBJ2-3
clone size: -
CDR3 protein: CASSFSRTSGSTDTQYF
CDR3 DNA: TGTGCCAGCAGCTTCTCCCGAACTAGCGGGAGCACAGATACGCAGTATTTT

V gene: TRBV5-1
D gene: -
J gene: TRBJ2-7
clone size: -
CDR3 protein: CASSDGRSGVAGEQYF
CDR3 DNA: TGCGCCAGCAGCGACGGACGGAGCGGTGTGGCGGGTGAGCAGTACTTC

V gene: TRBV2
D gene: TRBD2
J gene: TRBJ2-5
clone size: -
CDR3 protein: CASSGTSGRETQYF
CDR3 DNA: TGTGCCAGCAGTGGGACTAGCGGGCGGGAGACCCAGTACTTC

V gene: TRBV7-8
D gene: TRBD1
J gene: TRBJ2-7
clone size: -
CDR3 protein: CASSLRHGTVSYEQYF
CDR3 DNA: TGTGCCAGCAGCTTAAGACACGGGACAGTCTCCTACGAGCAGTACTTC

V gene: TRBV19
D gene: -
J gene: TRBJ1-2
clone size: few
CDR3 protein: CASSIVGGTSYTF
CDR3 DNA: TGTGCCAGTAGTATAGTCGGGGGGACATCCTACACCTTC

V gene: TRBV10-3
D gene: -
J gene: TRBJ2-2
clone size: -
CDR3 protein: CAISRRGSGPSRTGELFF
CDR3 DNA: TGTGCCATCAGCCGGCGAGGTAGCGGTCCATCGAGGACCGGGGAGCTGTTTTTT

V gene: TRBV6-1
D gene: TRBD2
J gene: TRBJ2-7
clone size: -
CDR3 protein: CASNKPSGGSYEQYF
CDR3 DNA: TGTGCCAGCAACAAACCTAGCGGGGGGTCCTACGAGCAGTACTTC

V gene: TRBV5-1
D gene: -
J gene: TRBJ2-4
clone size: -
CDR3 protein: CASSFSGGGNIQYF
CDR3 DNA: TGCGCCAGCAGCTTTTCAGGGGGAGGTAACATTCAGTACTTC

V gene: TRBV28
D gene: TRBD2
J gene: TRBJ2-5
clone size: few
CDR3 protein: CASSQLAGGQETQYF
CDR3 DNA: TGTGCCAGCAGTCAACTAGCGGGAGGACAGGAGACCCAGTACTTC

V gene: TRBV7-9
D gene: TRBD1
J gene: TRBJ1-2
clone size: few
CDR3 protein: CATSTGDGYGYTF
CDR3 DNA: TGTGCCACTTCGACAGGGGATGGCTATGGCTACACCTTC

V gene: TRBV5-1
D gene: -
J gene: TRBJ2-5
clone size: -
CDR3 protein: CASSLEGETQYF
CDR3 DNA: TGCGCCAGCAGCTTGGAGGGGGAGACCCAGTACTTC

V gene: TRBV5-6
D gene: -
J gene: TRBJ2-4
clone size: -
CDR3 protein: CASSLYPNIQYF
CDR3 DNA: TGTGCCAGCAGCTTGTATCCGAACATTCAGTACTTC

V gene: TRBV4-1
D gene: -
J gene: TRBJ1-1
clone size: once
CDR3 protein: CASSQDFLWNTEAFF
CDR3 DNA: TGCGCCAGCAGCCAAGATTTCCTCTGGAACACTGAAGCTTTCTTT

V gene: TRBV5-1
D gene: TRBD1
J gene: TRBJ1-1
clone size: -
CDR3 protein: CASSLDRVGTEAFF
CDR3 DNA: TGCGCCAGCAGCCTAGACAGGGTAGGGACTGAAGCTTTCTTT